These T cell receptor beta chains were read from a single sample in a study of cytomegalovirus exposure and HLA in healthy donors. Sequenced by immunoSEQ multiplex PCR; TCRdb stores in-frame clones only, minus some. Here the sample spans 100,000 to 150,000 clones, under 85% being singletons. The specimen sequenced was PBMCs. These receptors all stem from a boy younger than 18 in good health and CMV-seronegative. Each CDR3 is given with its conserved first and last residue. The order of the fields is clone size, V gene, D gene, CDR3 length, J gene, CDR3 protein, CDR3 DNA. A D gene is named only where the DNA matches it firmly. The listing skips clone size in some rows; elsewhere it reads once, few, many or a size class.

few	TRBV7-2	-	13	TRBJ2-7	CASSLGRSYEQYF	TGTGCCAGCAGCTTAGGTAGGAGCTACGAGCAGTACTTC
-	TRBV30	-	12	TRBJ2-1	CAWMGLGYEQFF	TGTGCCTGGATGGGCCTTGGGTATGAGCAGTTCTTC
-	TRBV6-6	-	14	TRBJ1-1	CASSYPPGGTEAFF	TGTGCCAGCAGTTACCCCCCCGGGGGCACTGAAGCTTTCTTT
-	TRBV5-4	TRBD1	14	TRBJ1-4	CASSQGQGREKLFF	TGTGCCAGCAGCCAGGGACAGGGGCGAGAAAAACTGTTTTTT
-	TRBV5-4	-	15	TRBJ1-1	CASSSRLDSPIEAFF	TGTGCCAGCAGCTCCCGCTTAGACAGTCCTATTGAAGCTTTCTTT
-	TRBV6-1	TRBD1	16	TRBJ1-5	CASSDRTGGSNQPQHF	TGTGCCAGCAGTGACAGGACAGGAGGTAGCAATCAGCCCCAGCATTTT
once	TRBV9	TRBD1	14	TRBJ2-3	CASSAGQGPDTQYF	TGTGCCAGCAGCGCTGGACAGGGCCCAGATACGCAGTATTTT
-	TRBV7-9	-	13	TRBJ1-4	CASSLDGIQGPFF	TGTGCCAGCAGCTTAGATGGGATCCAGGGCCCGTTTTTT
-	TRBV7-9	TRBD2	17	TRBJ2-5	CASSLGRGGPYQETQYF	TGTGCCAGCAGCTTAGGACGGGGGGGCCCCTACCAAGAGACCCAGTACTTC
-	TRBV30	-	13	TRBJ1-2	CAWRWGQGHGYTF	TGTGCCTGGAGGTGGGGGCAGGGCCATGGCTACACCTTC
-	TRBV27	TRBD2	14	TRBJ2-1	CASSSGLAYNEQFF	TGTGCCAGCAGTTCCGGACTAGCCTACAATGAGCAGTTCTTC
-	TRBV4-2	TRBD2	16	TRBJ2-5	CASSQPGLADQETQYF	TGTGCCAGCAGCCAACCGGGGCTAGCGGATCAAGAGACCCAGTACTTC
-	TRBV5-1	TRBD2	16	TRBJ2-1	CASSLAAGVVMDEQFF	TGCGCCAGCAGCTTGGCTGCGGGAGTAGTTATGGATGAGCAGTTCTTC